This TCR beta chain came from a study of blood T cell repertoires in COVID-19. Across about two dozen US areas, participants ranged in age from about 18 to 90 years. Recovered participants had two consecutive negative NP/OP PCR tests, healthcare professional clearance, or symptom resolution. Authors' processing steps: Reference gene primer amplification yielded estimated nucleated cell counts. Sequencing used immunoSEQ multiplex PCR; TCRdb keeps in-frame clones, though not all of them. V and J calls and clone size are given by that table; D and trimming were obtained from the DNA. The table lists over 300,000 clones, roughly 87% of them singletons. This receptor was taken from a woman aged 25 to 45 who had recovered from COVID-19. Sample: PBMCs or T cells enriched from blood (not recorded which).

The CDR3 DNA sequence: TGTGCCAGCAGCCCTTATCCCTCGGGAAACACCATATATTTT. The encoded protein is CASSPYPSGNTIYF. V usage is TRBV21-1 and J usage is TRBJ1-3. TRBV21-1 is classified as a pseudogene. The CDR3 is 14 residues long.